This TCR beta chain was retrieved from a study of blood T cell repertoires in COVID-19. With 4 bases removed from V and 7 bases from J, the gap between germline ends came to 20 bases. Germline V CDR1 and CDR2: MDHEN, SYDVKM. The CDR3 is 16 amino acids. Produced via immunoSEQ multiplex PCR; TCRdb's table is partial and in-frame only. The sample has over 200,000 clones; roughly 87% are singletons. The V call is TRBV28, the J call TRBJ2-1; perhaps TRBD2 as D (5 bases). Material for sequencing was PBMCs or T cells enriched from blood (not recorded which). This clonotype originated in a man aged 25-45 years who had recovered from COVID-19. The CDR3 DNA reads TGTGCCAGCAGTTCCCTACGGGCCGGCCTAGCAAATGAGCAGTTCTTC. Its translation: CASSSLRAGLANEQFF.